The 18 T cell receptor beta chains reported below all come from one sample, sequenced in a study of shared clonotypes between healthy human individuals. Data came from immunoSEQ multiplex PCR; TCRdb stores just in-frame clones and leaves some out. Of over a million clones listed, about 96% are singletons. Specimen: naive CD4+ T cells sorted from blood. The subset is: CD45RA+ positively selected. The receptors come from a young man in good health.

The genes are TRBV2 and TRBJ2-3; the match to TRBD1 covers 7 bases. The V gene end was trimmed by 2 bases and the J gene end by 6 bases; junction bases not matched to a gene: 2. The CDR3 loop spans 13 amino acids. Germline values: CDR1 SNHLY, CDR2 FYNNEI. The CDR3 here is CASSERGPDTQYF. CDR3 sequence (DNA): TGTGCCAGCAGTGAAAGGGGGCCGGATACGCAGTATTTT.

V is TRBV7-8 and J is TRBJ1-1, with TRBD1 as a possible D gene (5 bases). This CDR3 is 15 amino acids long. Germline V gene data show CDR1 as SGHVS and CDR2 as FQNEAQ. V shed 2 bases and J shed 5 bases, with 15 bases lying between them. DNA for the CDR3: TGTGCCAGCAGCTTAAGGGACTCAATGGGTACTGAAGCTTTCTTT. It specifies CASSLRDSMGTEAFF.

This chain connects TRBV7-2 to TRBJ2-5; D might be TRBD2 (6 bases). V shed 3 bases and J shed 4 bases, with 18 bases lying between them. Germline V CDR1 and CDR2: SGHTA, FQGNSA. CDR3 length: 16 amino acids. CDR3 coding DNA: TGTGCCAGCAGCTTTGTGCGAACTGCGGGACTAGAGACCCAGTACTTC. This encodes CASSFVRTAGLETQYF.

The chain links TRBV5-4 to TRBJ2-1, with 10 bases fitting TRBD2. Trimming cost V 3 bases and J 0 bases; bases outside gene matches: 3. This CDR3 is 16 amino acids long. Germline V gene data show CDR1 as SGHNT and CDR2 as YYREEE (reference sequence). The CDR3 nucleotides are TGTGCCAGCAGCTCTCTAGCGGGAGCCTCCTACAATGAGCAGTTCTTC. Protein: CASSSLAGASYNEQFF. The full variable domain, rest sourced from reference TRBV5-4 and TRBJ2-1, is ETGVTQSPTHLIKTRGQQVTLRCSSQSGHNTVSWYQQALGQGPQFIFQYYREEENGRGNFPPRFSGLQFPNYSSELNVNALELDDSALYLCASSSLAGASYNEQFFGPGTRLTVL.

This clone showed up just a few times. The chain links TRBV19 to TRBJ2-5; 8 bases fit TRBD1. Germline trimming cut 5 bases from V and 5 bases from J; bases unmatched to any gene: 13. The germline CDR1 and CDR2 sequences are LNHDA and SQIVND (reference sequence). The CDR3 is 16 residues long. The CDR3 sequence: CASSPRTGMAGETQYF. The CDR3 DNA reads TGTGCCAGTAGTCCTCGGACAGGGATGGCCGGGGAGACCCAGTACTTC.

Turning to this clone: The sample holds other DNA sequences that translate to the same CDR3. This rearrangement joins TRBV30 to TRBJ2-3; D assignment may be TRBD1 or TRBD2 (5 bases each). CDR1 is GTSNPN, CDR2 SVGIG, per germline (reference sequence). V lost 3 bases, J lost 2 bases, and 9 bases lay in between. CDR3 size: 13 residues. CDR3 coding DNA: TGTGCCTGGAGGCAGGGAGCCACAGATACGCAGTATTTT. Translating gives CAWRQGATDTQYF. Drawing the rest from reference TRBV30 and TRBJ2-3, the complete variable domain is SQTIHQWPATLVQPVGSPLSLECTVEGTSNPNLYWYRQAAGRGLQLLFYSVGIGQISSEVPQNLSASRPQDRQFILSSKKLLLSDSGFYLCAWRQGATDTQYFGPGTRLTVL.

The J gene is TRBJ1-1, the V gene TRBV19; 7 nucleotides agree with TRBD1. V lost 5 bases and J lost 4; bases outside the gene matches: 7. The CDR3 sequence is 14 residues long. CDR1 and CDR2 from the germline V gene are LNHDA and SQIVND (reference sequence). The CDR3 nucleotides read TGTGCCAGTAGTGTCGAACAGGGGCGCACTGAAGCTTTCTTT. Translation gives CASSVEQGRTEAFF. The variable domain in full, with the rest retrieved from reference TRBV19 and TRBJ1-1, is DGGITQSPKYLFRKEGQNVTLSCEQNLNHDAMYWYRQDPGQGLRLIYYSQIVNDFQKGDIAEGYSVSREKKESFPLTVTSAQKNPTAFYLCASSVEQGRTEAFFGQGTRLTVV.

This chain links TRBV28 with TRBJ2-7, with 10 bases that match TRBD2. Trimming cost V 3 bases and J 3 bases; bases outside gene matches: 5. The CDR3 contains 15 residues. CDR1 MDHEN and CDR2 SYDVKM come from the germline V gene. The CDR3 region is CASSLALAGIYEQYF. Written as DNA, the CDR3 is TGTGCCAGCAGTTTGGCACTAGCGGGAATCTACGAGCAGTACTTC.

The CDR3 DNA follows: TGTGCCAGCAGCGTTGGGGGGAGTCAGCCCCAGCATTTT. Protein product: CASSVGGSQPQHF. The chain has TRBV9 and TRBJ1-5, with D possibly matching TRBD1 (5 bases). Per the germline V gene, CDR1 is SGDLS and CDR2 is YYNGEE. There are 13 residues in the CDR3. Trimming took 2 bases from V and 6 from J, leaving 9 bases between them.

V usage is TRBV5-4 and J usage is TRBJ2-3; no definite D call. Germline V gene lookup returns CDR1 SGHNT and CDR2 YYREEE (reference sequence). CDR3 length: 16 residues. Trimming removed 0 bases at V and 6 bases at J, with 17 bases between. CDR3 protein: CASSLGLGGFRDTQYF. The CDR3 region has the DNA TGTGCCAGCAGCTTGGGGCTCGGCGGATTCAGGGATACGCAGTATTTT. Full variable domain (missing parts from reference TRBV5-4 and TRBJ2-3): ETGVTQSPTHLIKTRGQQVTLRCSSQSGHNTVSWYQQALGQGPQFIFQYYREEENGRGNFPPRFSGLQFPNYSSELNVNALELDDSALYLCASSLGLGGFRDTQYFGPGTRLTVL.

This clone was found once. Other DNA sequences of this sample code for an identical CDR3. The chain has TRBV7-9 and TRBJ1-1; TRBD1 matches 9 bases. V was clipped by 5 bases and J by 1 base; unmatched bases: 2. CDR3 size: 14 residues. Germline CDR1 SEHNR, CDR2 FQNEAQ (reference sequence). The CDR3 loop reads CASSLGQGNTEAFF. In nucleotides, the CDR3 is TGTGCCAGCAGCCTGGGACAGGGGAACACTGAAGCTTTCTTT. The full variable domain, with the rest looked up from reference TRBV7-9 and TRBJ1-1, is DTGVSQNPRHKITKRGQNVTFRCDPISEHNRLYWYRQTLGQGPEFLTYFQNEAQLEKSRLLSDRFSAERPKGSFSTLEIQRTEQGDSAMYLCASSLGQGNTEAFFGQGTRLTVV.

The chain employs TRBV5-4 and TRBJ2-7, with D tentatively TRBD1 or TRBD2 (5 bases each). This CDR3 has 15 amino acids. Per the germline V gene, CDR1 is SGHNT and CDR2 is YYREEE (reference sequence). V lost 0 bases and J 3 bases, leaving 13 bases between the germline ends. The CDR3 spells CASSLGQGSGYEQYF. The CDR3 DNA is TGTGCCAGCAGCTTGGGGCAGGGAAGCGGCTACGAGCAGTACTTC.

The chain uses TRBV28 and TRBJ1-4; a possible D gene is TRBD1 (5 bases). This CDR3 is 10 amino acids long. Between the trimmed V and J ends, which lost 8 bases and 8 bases, there was a span of 6 bases. Germline CDR1 is MDHEN and CDR2 is SYDVKM. For the CDR3, the DNA is TGTGCCAGCTGGGGGGAAAAACTGTTTTTT. This encodes CASWGEKLFF.

The rearrangement uses TRBV7-2 and TRBJ2-3, with a possible D match to TRBD2 (6 bases). The CDR3 totals 16 residues. In germline, CDR1 is SGHTA, CDR2 FQGNSA. Trimming stripped 5 bases from V and 0 bases from J, with 15 bases between. In nucleotides, the CDR3 is TGTGCCAGCAGCAGTTTTATGCGGGGAAGCACAGATACGCAGTATTTT. It encodes CASSSFMRGSTDTQYF.

The chain links TRBV4-2 to TRBJ2-2; 9 bases are shared with TRBD1. Unmatched junction bases numbered 8, after V lost 5 bases and J lost 4 bases. Germline loops: CDR1 LGHNA, CDR2 YNFKEQ. The CDR3 runs to 16 residues. The CDR3 loop reads CASSSRGTGSTGELFF. The CDR3 DNA reads as TGTGCCAGCAGCTCGCGTGGGACAGGGTCCACCGGGGAGCTGTTTTTT.

The rearrangement uses TRBV19 and TRBJ1-5; no reliable D call. The germline V gene encodes CDR1 LNHDA and CDR2 SQIVND (reference sequence). The germline V and J ends were trimmed by 6 bases and 6 bases, with 15 bases remaining between them. The CDR3 is 14 amino acids. The CDR3, as DNA: TGTGCCAGTAGCCGGGCCCCCTGGGGTCAGCCCCAGCATTTT. Its translation is CASSRAPWGQPQHF.

The count of this clone is one. The V call is TRBV29-1, the J call TRBJ1-1; 8 positions match TRBD1. The CDR3 is made up of 14 amino acids. CDR1 is SQVTM and CDR2 is ANQGSEA in the germline V gene. V shed 6 bases, J shed 3 bases, and the junction held 9 bases outside the gene matches. In DNA, the CDR3 is TGCAGCGTACTCAGGGGGCGCTTGGACACTGAAGCTTTCTTT. Its protein is CSVLRGRLDTEAFF.

Comments on this clone: This same CDR3 is encoded by further DNA sequences in the sample. The chain uses TRBV5-6 and TRBJ2-2; no reliable D call. CDR3 length: 14 residues. Germline CDR1 SGHDT, CDR2 YYEEEE. V shed 0 bases and J shed 2 bases, with 5 bases lying between them. The chain's CDR3 is CASSLGRNTGELFF. CDR3 DNA: TGTGCCAGCAGCTTGGGTCGTAACACCGGGGAGCTGTTTTTT.